The 18 T cell receptor beta chains below all came from one sample that was sequenced in a study of identical twins. TCRdb called the 5' RACE reads again in MiXCR, with one record for every CDR3 protein. The sample has 200,000 to 250,000 distinct CDR3 sequences, over 9.5% seen once; the top ten hold more than 8.5%. The source material was memory T cells sorted from blood. The receptors come from a man aged 50 to 60 in good health.

This clonotype has a handful of counts. V is TRBV20-1 and J is TRBJ2-3, with TRBD2 matching over 11 bases. The CDR3 runs to 15 residues. Trimming took 2 bases from V and 4 from J; bases not matched to a gene: 5. The germline V gene has CDR1 DFQATT and CDR2 SNEGSKA (reference sequence). The CDR3 DNA follows: TGCAGTGCTAGACTAGCGGGAGGTCTTCCAGATACGCAGTATTTT. Translating gives CSARLAGGLPDTQYF.

This clonotype was found many times. The V gene is TRBV15, the J gene TRBJ2-5; D ambiguous. The CDR3 extends over 13 amino acids. Germline V gene sequence: CDR1 LNHNV, CDR2 YYDKDF (reference sequence). V gave up 5 bases and J gave up 1 base, with 8 bases separating them. As DNA, the CDR3 is TGTGCCACCAGCCAGAACAGCCAAGAGACCCAGTACTTC. Protein: CATSQNSQETQYF.

This clonotype came up many times. The genes are TRBV7-2 and TRBJ2-2, with TRBD1 as a possible D gene (7 bases). The germline V gene encodes CDR1 SGHTA and CDR2 FQGNSA. V lost 3 bases and J 4 bases, leaving 9 bases between the germline ends. The CDR3 extends over 14 amino acids. Here the CDR3 DNA reads TGTGCCAGCAGCTTCCAGGGGGGCACCGGGGAGCTGTTTTTT. Translation: CASSFQGGTGELFF.

This clonotype has ten or more counts. The CDR3 bases are TGCGCCAGCAGCCCGGGGGGGTTGGGGACAGGGTCAAGGGGAACTGAAGCTTTCTTT. Amino acids: CASSPGGLGTGSRGTEAFF. V and J are TRBV4-1 and TRBJ1-1; TRBD1 aligns across 9 bases. V was pared by 4 bases and J by 5 bases, with 20 bases of the junction left unmatched. The CDR3 length is 19 residues. Germline V gene data show CDR1 as MGHRA and CDR2 as YSYEKL.

The chain uses TRBV7-2 and TRBJ2-7, with TRBD2 as a possible D gene (5 bases). The CDR3 extends over 14 amino acids. V gave up 1 base and J gave up 7 bases, with 14 bases separating them. Per germline, CDR1 SGHTA and CDR2 FQGNSA. CDR3 sequence reads: CASSLGGGGGEQYF. The CDR3 region has the DNA TGTGCCAGCAGCTTAGGAGGCGGAGGTGGGGAGCAGTACTTC.

This clonotype was found a few times. V is TRBV5-6 and J is TRBJ2-1; 10 bases are a match to TRBD2. V shed 2 bases and J 2 bases; nucleotides not matched to a gene: 4. This CDR3 contains 16 residues. Germline CDR1 SGHDT, CDR2 YYEEEE. Written as DNA, the CDR3 is TGTGCCAGCAGCTTCCCAACTAGCGGGGCCTACAATGAGCAGTTCTTC. It is translated as CASSFPTSGAYNEQFF.

This clonotype was detected only a few times. The chain carries TRBV4-3 and TRBJ2-2; TRBD1 might be the D (6 bases). The CDR3 extends over 18 amino acids. V gave up 0 bases and J gave up 4 bases, with 18 bases separating them. Germline CDR1 reads LGHNA; CDR2 reads YSLEER. CDR3 protein: CASSQDRLTGSFTGELFF. CDR3 bases: TGCGCCAGCAGCCAAGACCGGTTGACAGGTTCTTTCACCGGGGAGCTGTTTTTT.

The CDR3 loop is CASSPRIAGELFF. The CDR3 region has the DNA TGTGCCAGCAGCCCCCGGATCGCCGGGGAGCTGTTTTTT. The V and J genes are TRBV14 and TRBJ2-2; D is uncertain. The CDR3 consists of 13 residues. V shed 4 bases and J shed 6 bases, with 9 bases lying between them. Per the germline V gene, CDR1 is SGHDN and CDR2 is FVKESK.

This clonotype showed up many times. The chain combines TRBV10-3 with TRBJ2-7; D unclear. The germline V and J ends were trimmed by 4 bases and 5 bases, with 15 bases remaining between them. Per germline, CDR1 ENHRY and CDR2 SYGVKD. CDR3 size: 14 residues. The CDR3 DNA reads TGTGCCATCAGTGTAAAACAACCCCACAACGAGCAGTACTTC. Protein product: CAISVKQPHNEQYF.

The table lists this clonotype with a few counts. The chain links TRBV20-1 to TRBJ2-7; a weak D match, TRBD1 (6 bases). Trimming removed 5 bases at V and 6 bases at J, with 11 bases between. Germline assignment: CDR1 DFQATT and CDR2 SNEGSKA (reference sequence). The CDR3 totals 11 residues. CDR3 loop: CSAAQGREQYF. The CDR3 DNA is TGCAGTGCTGCACAGGGTCGCGAGCAGTACTTC.

This clonotype was detected ten times or more. The chain joins TRBV4-2 to TRBJ2-3; the D call may be TRBD1 or TRBD2 (6 bases each). Germline CDR1 and CDR2: LGHNA and YNFKEQ. The CDR3 is made up of 13 amino acids. The V end lost 1 base, the J end lost 6 bases, and 8 bases lay between the germline ends. The CDR3 DNA follows: TGTGCCAGCAGCCAAGTAGGGGGGGATACGCAGTATTTT. Encoded protein: CASSQVGGDTQYF.

The table lists this clonotype with a few counts. The V call is TRBV4-2, the J call TRBJ1-1; 8 nucleotides align to TRBD1. The germline V gene encodes CDR1 LGHNA and CDR2 YNFKEQ. The CDR3 runs to 16 residues. V trimming: 5 bases; J trimming: 1 base; junction bases outside the gene matches: 9. The CDR3 DNA is TGTGCCAGCAGCTACGGACAGGGAGTAGGGAACACTGAAGCTTTCTTT. Encoded protein: CASSYGQGVGNTEAFF.

This clonotype appeared many times. The chain employs TRBV28 and TRBJ2-1; D is possibly TRBD1 (5 bases). Trimming cost V 5 bases and J 6 bases, with 17 bases left between them. Germline CDR1 MDHEN, CDR2 SYDVKM. This CDR3 spans 15 amino acids. The CDR3, as DNA: TGTGCCAGCAGTCTTAGCCAAGGGGTGTCCAATGAGCAGTTCTTC. It is translated as CASSLSQGVSNEQFF.

The J gene is TRBJ2-2, the V gene TRBV20-1; 7 bases fit TRBD2. CDR1 is DFQATT and CDR2 is SNEGSKA in the germline V gene (reference sequence). The J segment lost 7 bases and the V segment lost 7 bases, leaving 9 bases of the junction unmatched. The CDR3 is 13 amino acids. The DNA for the CDR3 is TGCAGTGGCCGGAGCGGGGTCTACGGGGAGCTGTTTTTT. Its translation: CSGRSGVYGELFF.

The V call is TRBV6-2 or TRBV6-3, the J call TRBJ2-7; 9 bases are shared with TRBD2. CDR1 is MNHEY, CDR2 SVGEGT, per germline. This CDR3 spans 16 amino acids. V trimming: 0 bases; J trimming: 3 bases; junction bases outside the gene matches: 6. CDR3 in amino acids: CASSYSVGLADYEQYF. In DNA form, the CDR3 reads TGTGCCAGCAGTTACTCGGTGGGACTAGCAGACTACGAGCAGTACTTC.

This clonotype was detected only a few times. The chain is built from TRBV3-1 and TRBJ2-1; TRBD2 matches at 12 bases. The germline gives CDR1 LGHDT, CDR2 YNNKEL (reference sequence). This CDR3 spans 15 amino acids. The trim removed 8 bases at V and 7 bases at J, leaving 9 bases unmatched. The CDR3 DNA sequence: TGTGCCAGCGCATACGGACTAGCGGGATTAAATGAGCAGTTCTTC. Translated: CASAYGLAGLNEQFF.

This clonotype was picked up many times. J is TRBJ1-1 and V is TRBV9, with TRBD1 identical over 9 bases. This CDR3 is built from 15 residues. Germline CDR1 reads SGDLS; CDR2 reads YYNGEE. The trim removed 2 bases at V and 3 bases at J, leaving 5 bases unmatched. The CDR3: CASSVEGQGYTEAFF. In DNA, the CDR3 is TGTGCCAGCAGCGTTGAGGGACAGGGCTACACTGAAGCTTTCTTT. Supplemented by reference TRBV9 and TRBJ1-1, the full variable domain reads DSGVTQTPKHLITATGQRVTLRCSPRSGDLSVYWYQQSLDQGLQFLIQYYNGEERAKGNILERFSAQQFPDLHSELNLSSLELGDSALYFCASSVEGQGYTEAFFGQGTRLTVV.

The V gene is TRBV5-1, the J gene TRBJ2-5; D tentatively reads TRBD1 or TRBD2 (5 bases each). The V gene lost 7 bases and the J gene lost 5 bases, with 15 bases spanning the gap. CDR1 is SGHRS, CDR2 YFSETQ, per germline. The CDR3 is made up of 13 amino acids. The chain's CDR3 is CASSQPGRETQYF. CDR3 nucleotides: TGCGCCAGCTCCCAGCCGGGACGCGAGACCCAGTACTTC.